This T cell receptor (beta chain) was identified in a study of radiation and T cells in renal cell carcinoma. Stated treatment: 15 Gy SBRT to primary tumor, nephrectomy 4 weeks later. Data came from immunoSEQ multiplex PCR; TCRdb stores just in-frame clones and leaves some out. The table lists 15,000 to 20,000 clones, under 55% of them singletons. The CDR3 consists of 11 residues. CDR1 and CDR2 from the germline V gene are WNHNN and SYGVQD (reference sequence). V lost 6 bases and J 5 bases, leaving 8 bases between the germline ends. This sequence joins TRBV10-1 and TRBJ2-7; no clear D gene. The sequences come from tumor tissue, collected from a patient whose treatment included radiotherapy and nephrectomy. This clonotype was obtained from a man between 45 and 60 years old with renal cell carcinoma. CDR3 residues: CASRKVHEQYF. CDR3 in DNA: TGCGCCAGCAGAAAGGTCCACGAGCAGTACTTC.